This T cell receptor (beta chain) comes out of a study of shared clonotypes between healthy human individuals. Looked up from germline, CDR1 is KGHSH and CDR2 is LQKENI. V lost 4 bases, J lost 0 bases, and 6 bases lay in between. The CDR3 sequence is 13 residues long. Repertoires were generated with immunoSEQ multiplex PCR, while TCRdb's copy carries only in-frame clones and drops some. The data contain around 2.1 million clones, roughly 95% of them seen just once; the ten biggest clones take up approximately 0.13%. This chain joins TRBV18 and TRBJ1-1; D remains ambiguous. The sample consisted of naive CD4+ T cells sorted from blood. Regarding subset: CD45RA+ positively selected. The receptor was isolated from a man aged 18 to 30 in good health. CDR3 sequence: CASSRNMNTEAFF. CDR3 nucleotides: TGTGCCAGCTCACGGAATATGAACACTGAAGCTTTCTTT. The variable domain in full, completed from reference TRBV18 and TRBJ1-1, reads NAGVMQNPRHLVRRRGQEARLRCSPMKGHSHVYWYRQLPEEGLKFMVYLQKENIIDESGMPKERFSAEFPKEGPSILRIQQVVRGDSAAYFCASSRNMNTEAFFGQGTRLTVV.